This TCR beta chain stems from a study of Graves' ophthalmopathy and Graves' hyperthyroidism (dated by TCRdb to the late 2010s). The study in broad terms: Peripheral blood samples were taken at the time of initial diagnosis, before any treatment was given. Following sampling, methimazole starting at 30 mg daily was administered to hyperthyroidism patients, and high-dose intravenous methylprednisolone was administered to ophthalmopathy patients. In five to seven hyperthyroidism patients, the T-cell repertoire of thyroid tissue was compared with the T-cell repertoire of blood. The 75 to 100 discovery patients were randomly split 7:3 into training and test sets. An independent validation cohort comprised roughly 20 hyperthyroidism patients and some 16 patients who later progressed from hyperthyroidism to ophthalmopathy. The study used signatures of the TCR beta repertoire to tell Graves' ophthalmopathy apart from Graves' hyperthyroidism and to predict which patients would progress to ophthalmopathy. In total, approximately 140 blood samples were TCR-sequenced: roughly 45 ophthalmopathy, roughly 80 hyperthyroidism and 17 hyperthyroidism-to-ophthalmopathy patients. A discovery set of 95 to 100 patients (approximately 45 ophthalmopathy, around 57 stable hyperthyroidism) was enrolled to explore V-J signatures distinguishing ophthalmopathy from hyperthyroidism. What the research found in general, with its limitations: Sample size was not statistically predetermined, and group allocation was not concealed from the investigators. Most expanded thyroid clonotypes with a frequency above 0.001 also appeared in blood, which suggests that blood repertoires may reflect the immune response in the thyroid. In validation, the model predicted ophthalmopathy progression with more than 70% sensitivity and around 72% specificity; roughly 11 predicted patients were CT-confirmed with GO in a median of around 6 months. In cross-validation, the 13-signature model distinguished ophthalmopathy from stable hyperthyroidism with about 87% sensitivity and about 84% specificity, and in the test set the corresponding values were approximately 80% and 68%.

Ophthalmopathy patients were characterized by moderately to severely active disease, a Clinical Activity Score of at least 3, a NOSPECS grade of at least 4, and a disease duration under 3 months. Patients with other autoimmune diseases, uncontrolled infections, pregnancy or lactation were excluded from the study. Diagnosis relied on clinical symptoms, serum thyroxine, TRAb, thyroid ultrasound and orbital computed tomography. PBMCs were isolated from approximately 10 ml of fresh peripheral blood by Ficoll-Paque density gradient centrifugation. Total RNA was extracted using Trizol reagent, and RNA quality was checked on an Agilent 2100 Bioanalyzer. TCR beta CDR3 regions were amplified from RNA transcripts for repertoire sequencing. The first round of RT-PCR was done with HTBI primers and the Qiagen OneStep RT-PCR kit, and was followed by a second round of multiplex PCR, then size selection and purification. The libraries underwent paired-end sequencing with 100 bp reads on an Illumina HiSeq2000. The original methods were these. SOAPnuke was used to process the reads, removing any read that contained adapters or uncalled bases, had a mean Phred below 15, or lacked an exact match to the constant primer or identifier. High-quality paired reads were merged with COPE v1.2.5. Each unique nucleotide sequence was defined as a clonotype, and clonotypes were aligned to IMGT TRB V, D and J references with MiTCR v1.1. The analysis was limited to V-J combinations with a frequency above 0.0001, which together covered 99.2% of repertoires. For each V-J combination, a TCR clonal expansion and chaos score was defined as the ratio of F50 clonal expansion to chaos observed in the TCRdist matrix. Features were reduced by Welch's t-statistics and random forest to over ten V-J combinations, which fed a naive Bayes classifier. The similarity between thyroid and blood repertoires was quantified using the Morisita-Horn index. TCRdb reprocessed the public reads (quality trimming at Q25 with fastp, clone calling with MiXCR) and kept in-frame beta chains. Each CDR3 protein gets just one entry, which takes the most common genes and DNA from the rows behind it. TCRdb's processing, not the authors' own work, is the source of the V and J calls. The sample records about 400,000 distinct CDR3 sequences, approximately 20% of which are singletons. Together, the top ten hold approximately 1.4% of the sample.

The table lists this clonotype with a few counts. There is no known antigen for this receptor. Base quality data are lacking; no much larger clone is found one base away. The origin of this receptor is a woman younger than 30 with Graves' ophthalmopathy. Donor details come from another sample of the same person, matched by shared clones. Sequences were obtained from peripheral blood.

The CDR3 reads as follows: CASSYSQGGVNTEAFF. The sequenced DNA: TGTGCCAGCAGTTACTCCCAGGGTGGAGTGAACACTGAAGCTTTCTTT. The rearranged segments are TRBV6-2 or TRBV6-3 and TRBJ1-1; the best D guess is TRBD1, with 5 bases matching. The CDR3 measures 16 amino acids from cysteine to phenylalanine. Solely the CDR3 DNA is kept, with 48 bases framed from the first base. The germline V gene gives CDR1 as MNHEY and CDR2 as SVGEGT. V lost 0 bases and J lost 0 bases; the stretch between them is 11 bases long.